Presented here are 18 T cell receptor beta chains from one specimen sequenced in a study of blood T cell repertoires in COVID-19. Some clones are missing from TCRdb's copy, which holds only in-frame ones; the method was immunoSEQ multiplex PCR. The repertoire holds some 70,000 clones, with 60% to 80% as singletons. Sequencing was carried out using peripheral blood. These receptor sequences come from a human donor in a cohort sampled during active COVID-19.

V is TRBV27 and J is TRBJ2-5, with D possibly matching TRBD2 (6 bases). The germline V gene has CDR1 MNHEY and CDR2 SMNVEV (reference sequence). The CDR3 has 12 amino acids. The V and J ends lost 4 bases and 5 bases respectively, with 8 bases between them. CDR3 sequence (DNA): TGTGCCAGCAGTTCCCGGGGGGAGACCCAGTACTTC. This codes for CASSSRGETQYF.

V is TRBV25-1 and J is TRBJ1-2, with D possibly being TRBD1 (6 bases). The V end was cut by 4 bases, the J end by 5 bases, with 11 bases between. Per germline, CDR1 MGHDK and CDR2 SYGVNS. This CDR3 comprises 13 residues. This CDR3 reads CASSAGVVYGYTF. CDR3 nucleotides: TGTGCCAGCAGTGCAGGGGTTGTATATGGCTACACCTTC.

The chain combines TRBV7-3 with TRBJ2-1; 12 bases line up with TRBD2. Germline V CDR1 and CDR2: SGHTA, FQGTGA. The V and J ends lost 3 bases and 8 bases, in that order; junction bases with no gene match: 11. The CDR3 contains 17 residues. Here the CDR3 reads CASSFLLAGGRSDEQFF. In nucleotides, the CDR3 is TGTGCCAGCAGCTTCCTTCTAGCGGGAGGGCGAAGCGATGAGCAGTTCTTC.

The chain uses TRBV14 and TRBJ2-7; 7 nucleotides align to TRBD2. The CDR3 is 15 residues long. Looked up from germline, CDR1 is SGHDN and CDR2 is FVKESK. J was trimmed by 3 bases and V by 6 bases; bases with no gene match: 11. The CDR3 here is CASRNVAGTLYEQYV. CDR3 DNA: TGTGCCAGCAGAAATGTAGCGGGCACTCTCTACGAGCAGTACGTC.

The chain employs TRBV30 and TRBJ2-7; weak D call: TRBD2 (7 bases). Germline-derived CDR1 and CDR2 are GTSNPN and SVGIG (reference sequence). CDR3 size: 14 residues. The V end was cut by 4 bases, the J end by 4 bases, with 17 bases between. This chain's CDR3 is CAWKSGGFMYEQYF. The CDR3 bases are TGTGCCTGGAAATCGGGGGGCTTCATGTACGAGCAGTACTTC.

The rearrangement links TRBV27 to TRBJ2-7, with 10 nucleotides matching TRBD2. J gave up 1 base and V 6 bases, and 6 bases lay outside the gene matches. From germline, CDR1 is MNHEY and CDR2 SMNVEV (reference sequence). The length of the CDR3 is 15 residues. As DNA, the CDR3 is TGTGCCAGCAGCCGTGGGACTAGCGCTTCCTACGAGCAGTACTTC. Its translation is CASSRGTSASYEQYF.

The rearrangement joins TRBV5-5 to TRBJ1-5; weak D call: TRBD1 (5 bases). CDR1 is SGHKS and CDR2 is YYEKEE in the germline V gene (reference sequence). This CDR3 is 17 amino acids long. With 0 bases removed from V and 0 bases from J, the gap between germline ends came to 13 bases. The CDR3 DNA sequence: TGTGCCAGCAGCTTGGATTGGTCAGGGATTAGCAATCAGCCCCAGCATTTT. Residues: CASSLDWSGISNQPQHF.

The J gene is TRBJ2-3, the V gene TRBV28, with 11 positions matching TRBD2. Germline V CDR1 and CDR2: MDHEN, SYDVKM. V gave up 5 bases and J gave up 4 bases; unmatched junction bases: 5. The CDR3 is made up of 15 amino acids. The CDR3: CASSLSGGASDTQYF. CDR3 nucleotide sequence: TGTGCCAGCAGTCTTAGCGGGGGGGCTTCAGATACGCAGTATTTT.

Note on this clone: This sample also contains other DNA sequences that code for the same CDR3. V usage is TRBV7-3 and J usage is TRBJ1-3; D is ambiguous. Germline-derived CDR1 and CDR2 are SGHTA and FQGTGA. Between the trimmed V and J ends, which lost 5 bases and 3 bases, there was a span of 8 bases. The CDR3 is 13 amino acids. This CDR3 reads CASSLAVGNTIYF. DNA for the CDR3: TGTGCCAGCAGCCTTGCGGTTGGAAACACCATATATTTT. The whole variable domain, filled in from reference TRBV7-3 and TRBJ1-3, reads GAGVSQTPSNKVTEKGKYVELRCDPISGHTALYWYRQSLGQGPEFLIYFQGTGAADDSGLPNDRFFAVRPEGSVSTLKIQRTERGDSAVYLCASSLAVGNTIYFGEGSWLTVV.

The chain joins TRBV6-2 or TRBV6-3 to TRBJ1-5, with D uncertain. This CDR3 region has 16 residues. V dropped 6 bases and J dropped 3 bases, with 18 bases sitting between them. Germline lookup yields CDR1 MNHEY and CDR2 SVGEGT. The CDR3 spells CASSPREATNNQPQHF. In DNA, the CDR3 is TGTGCCAGCAGCCCGAGGGAGGCCACCAACAATCAGCCCCAGCATTTT.

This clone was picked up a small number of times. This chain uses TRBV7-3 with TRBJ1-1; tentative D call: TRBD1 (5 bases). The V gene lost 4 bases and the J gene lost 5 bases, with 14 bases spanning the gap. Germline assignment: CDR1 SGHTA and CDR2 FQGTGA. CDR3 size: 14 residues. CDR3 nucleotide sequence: TGTGCCAGCAGCTCGCTTGGTCCAGGGACTGAAGCTTTCTTT. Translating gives CASSSLGPGTEAFF.

The CDR3 nucleotides are TGCGCCAGAACAGAGCAGCCCTACGAGCAGTACGTC. Its protein is CARTEQPYEQYV. The V call is TRBV5-1, the J call TRBJ2-7; no firm D call. V gave up 8 bases and J gave up 2 bases, with 11 bases separating them. The CDR3 totals 12 residues. The germline V gene has CDR1 SGHRS and CDR2 YFSETQ.

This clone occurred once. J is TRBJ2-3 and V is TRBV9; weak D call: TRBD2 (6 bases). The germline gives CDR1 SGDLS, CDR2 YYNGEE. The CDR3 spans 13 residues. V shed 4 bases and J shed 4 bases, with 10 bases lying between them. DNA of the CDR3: TGTGCCAGCAGCCTGGGACTCCCAGATACGCAGTATTTT. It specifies CASSLGLPDTQYF.

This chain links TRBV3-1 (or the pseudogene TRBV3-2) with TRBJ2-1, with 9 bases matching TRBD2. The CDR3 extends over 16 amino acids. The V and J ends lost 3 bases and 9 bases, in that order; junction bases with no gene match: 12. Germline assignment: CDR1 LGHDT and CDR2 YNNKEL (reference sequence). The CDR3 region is CASSHLGRGGLGEQFF. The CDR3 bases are TGTGCCAGCAGCCATTTAGGGCGGGGGGGCCTTGGTGAGCAGTTCTTC.

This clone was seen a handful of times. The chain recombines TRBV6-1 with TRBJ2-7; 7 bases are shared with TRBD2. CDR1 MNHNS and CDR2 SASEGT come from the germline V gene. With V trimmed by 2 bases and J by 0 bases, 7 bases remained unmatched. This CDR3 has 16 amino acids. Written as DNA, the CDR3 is TGTGCCAGCAGTGAATCGAGCGGGGCCCTCTCCTACGAGCAGTACTTC. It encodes CASSESSGALSYEQYF.

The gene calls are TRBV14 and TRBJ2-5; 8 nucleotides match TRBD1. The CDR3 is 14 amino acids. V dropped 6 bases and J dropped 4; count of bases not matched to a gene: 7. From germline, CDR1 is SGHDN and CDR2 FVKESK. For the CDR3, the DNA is TGTGCCAGCAGGCGGACAGGGAAGGGAGAGACCCAGTACTTC. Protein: CASRRTGKGETQYF.

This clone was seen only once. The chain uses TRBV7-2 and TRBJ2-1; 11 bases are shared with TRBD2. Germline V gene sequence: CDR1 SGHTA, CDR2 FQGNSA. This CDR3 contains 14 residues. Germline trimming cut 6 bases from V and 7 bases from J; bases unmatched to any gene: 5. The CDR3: CASRSPSGRNEQFF. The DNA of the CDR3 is TGTGCCAGCAGGAGCCCTAGCGGGAGGAATGAGCAGTTCTTC.

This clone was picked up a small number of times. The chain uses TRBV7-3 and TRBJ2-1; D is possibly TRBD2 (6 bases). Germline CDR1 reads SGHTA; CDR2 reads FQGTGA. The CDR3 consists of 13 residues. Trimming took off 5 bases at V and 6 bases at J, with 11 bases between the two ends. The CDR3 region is CASSDRRANEQFF. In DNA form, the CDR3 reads TGTGCCAGCAGCGACCGGAGGGCCAATGAGCAGTTCTTC.